Sequencing of this T cell receptor beta chain was carried out in a study of T cell changes during pregnancy in multiple sclerosis. CDR1 is LNHNV, CDR2 YYDKDF, per germline (reference sequence). Trimming removed 3 bases at V and 3 bases at J, with 9 bases between. The CDR3 extends over 13 amino acids. This clone occurred once. Some clones are missing from TCRdb's copy, which holds only in-frame ones; the method was immunoSEQ multiplex PCR. The data show 85,000 to 90,000 clones, with 94% seen just once and under 2% held by the top ten. The source was peripheral blood, collected after pregnancy. The chain uses TRBV15 and TRBJ2-7; D perhaps matches TRBD2 (6 bases). The receptor was derived from a female donor in good health, enrolled as a control in a pregnancy study. CDR3 loop: CATSSLSGYEQYF. CDR3 sequence (DNA): TGTGCCACCAGCAGTCTTAGCGGCTACGAGCAGTACTTC.